This is a list of T cell receptor beta chains from one sample in a study of T cell changes during pregnancy in multiple sclerosis. Some clones are missing from TCRdb's copy, which holds only in-frame ones; the method was immunoSEQ multiplex PCR. The sample has almost 20,000 clones; roughly nine tenths are singletons. The sequencing used CD8+ T cells from peripheral blood mononuclear cells, collected in the second trimester of pregnancy. All receptors derive from a female donor in good health, enrolled as a control in a pregnancy study. Both conserved end residues are part of each CDR3. The D gene is left open where the match is weak. Some rows have no size entry. The others give once, few or many, or a class for an expanded clone.

V	size	J	D	CDR3	DNA
TRBV28	.	TRBJ2-1	.	CASSTLPGSESFDEQFF	TGTGCCAGCAGTACCCTACCGGGTAGTGAGTCGTTTGATGAGCAGTTCTTC
TRBV6-4	few	TRBJ2-1	.	CASSDSSGSYNEQFF	TGTGCCAGCAGTGACTCGAGCGGCTCCTACAATGAGCAGTTCTTC
TRBV27	.	TRBJ2-2	TRBD2	CASNGVASGSPGELFF	TGTGCCAGCAATGGGGTGGCTAGCGGGAGTCCCGGGGAGCTGTTTTTT
TRBV5-5	.	TRBJ1-1	.	CASSLRQLGDTEAFF	TGTGCCAGCAGCCTCCGACAGCTTGGGGACACTGAAGCTTTCTTT
TRBV4-1	.	TRBJ2-1	TRBD2	CASSQLLAGVSYNEQFF	TGCGCCAGCAGCCAACTCCTAGCGGGGGTCTCCTACAATGAGCAGTTCTTC
TRBV19	.	TRBJ2-1	.	CASSRGLNLQYEQFF	TGTGCCAGTAGTAGGGGACTGAACCTACAGTATGAGCAGTTCTTC
TRBV6-5	.	TRBJ2-7	.	CASSYEGYEQYF	TGTGCCAGCAGTTACGAGGGCTACGAGCAGTACTTC
TRBV6-1	.	TRBJ2-7	TRBD1	CASEDRDSPTYEQYF	TGTGCCAGCGAGGACCGGGACAGCCCGACCTACGAGCAGTACTTC
TRBV15	once	TRBJ2-7	TRBD1	CATSSSGTGLMYEQYF	TGTGCCACCAGCAGCTCCGGGACAGGCTTAATGTACGAGCAGTACTTC
TRBV6-4	.	TRBJ2-6	.	CASSDFGGSGANVLTF	TGTGCCAGCAGTGACTTCGGGGGCTCTGGGGCCAACGTCCTGACTTTC
TRBV4-2	.	TRBJ2-1	TRBD1	CASSQRWTGGRGDEQFF	TGTGCCAGCAGCCAGAGATGGACAGGGGGTAGGGGCGATGAGCAGTTCTTC
TRBV15	.	TRBJ1-1	.	CATSRGGHLNYRNTEAFF	TGTGCCACCAGCAGAGGCGGACATCTGAACTATAGGAACACTGAAGCTTTCTTT
TRBV5-1	.	TRBJ1-1	.	CASSTTGGNTEAFF	TGCGCCAGCAGCACGACAGGTGGGAACACTGAAGCTTTCTTT
TRBV6-1	few	TRBJ2-1	TRBD2	CASSELAGEVNEQFF	TGTGCCAGCAGCGAACTAGCGGGAGAGGTGAATGAGCAGTTCTTC
TRBV19	.	TRBJ1-1	TRBD1	CAASTGTGFTEAFF	TGTGCCGCATCCACTGGGACAGGGTTCACTGAAGCTTTCTTT
TRBV4-1	once	TRBJ1-2	.	CASSQDRGLVGYTF	TGCGCCAGCAGCCAAGATCGAGGACTGGTTGGCTACACCTTC
TRBV2	.	TRBJ2-1	.	CASQGGEQFF	TGTGCCAGCCAGGGTGGTGAGCAGTTCTTC
TRBV18	.	TRBJ2-5	.	CASSLSGVLAAETQYF	TGTGCCAGCTCCCTATCGGGGGTACTTGCGGCGGAGACCCAGTACTTC
TRBV28	.	TRBJ2-7	.	CASSPRGGPYEQYF	TGTGCCAGCAGTCCCCGGGGTGGGCCCTACGAGCAGTACTTC
TRBV5-1	.	TRBJ2-7	.	CASSNRDSYEQYF	TGCGCCAGCAGCAACAGGGACTCCTACGAGCAGTACTTC
TRBV19	.	TRBJ2-7	.	CASSMAAGAYEQYF	TGTGCCAGTAGTATGGCGGCAGGGGCCTACGAGCAGTACTTC
TRBV18	.	TRBJ2-7	TRBD2	CASSPLPGGEQYF	TGTGCCAGCTCACCACTTCCGGGAGGCGAGCAGTACTTC
TRBV10-2	.	TRBJ1-5	.	CASSLDSSNQPQHF	TGCGCCAGCAGCCTAGACAGTAGCAATCAGCCCCAGCATTTT
TRBV19	.	TRBJ1-1	TRBD1	CASSTDRGNGEAFF	TGTGCCAGTAGTACAGACAGGGGTAATGGGGAAGCTTTCTTT
TRBV5-1	few	TRBJ2-2	.	CASSLRSNTGELFF	TGCGCCAGCAGCTTGCGGTCAAACACCGGGGAGCTGTTTTTT
TRBV6-1	.	TRBJ2-1	TRBD2	CASSELAGGYNEQFF	TGTGCCAGCAGTGAACTAGCGGGAGGGTACAATGAGCAGTTCTTC
TRBV5-1	.	TRBJ2-4	.	CASRTTNENIQYF	TGCGCCAGCAGGACGACTAATGAAAACATTCAGTACTTC
TRBV28	.	TRBJ1-6	.	CASRYRTDYNSPLHF	TGTGCCAGCAGATACCGGACAGACTATAATTCACCCCTCCACTTT
TRBV10-2	few	TRBJ1-5	.	CASSDESHQPQHF	TGCGCCAGCAGTGATGAGAGTCATCAGCCCCAGCATTTT
TRBV6-4	.	TRBJ2-3	TRBD2	CASSELASGSGTDTQYF	TGTGCCAGCAGTGAGTTGGCTAGCGGGAGTGGCACAGATACGCAGTATTTT
TRBV28	.	TRBJ2-3	.	CASGTAGTDTQYF	TGTGCCAGCGGGACCGCGGGAACAGATACGCAGTATTTT
TRBV28	.	TRBJ2-7	TRBD2	CASSFTGTSNLHYEQYF	TGTGCCAGCAGTTTTACCGGGACTAGCAACCTCCACTACGAGCAGTACTTC
TRBV6-1	once	TRBJ2-1	TRBD1	CASSEGRGNEQFF	TGTGCCAGCAGTGAAGGCAGGGGGAATGAGCAGTTCTTC
TRBV7-3	few	TRBJ1-6	.	CASSLSGLPPLHF	TGTGCCAGCAGCTTATCAGGGCTTCCACCCCTCCACTTT
TRBV9	.	TRBJ2-1	TRBD2	CASSVRGGDNEQFF	TGTGCCAGCAGCGTACGGGGGGGGGACAATGAGCAGTTCTTC
TRBV15	.	TRBJ1-5	TRBD1	CATSSDGQGGQPQHF	TGTGCCACCAGCAGCGACGGACAGGGAGGTCAGCCCCAGCATTTT
TRBV28	.	TRBJ1-4	TRBD1	CASSSSYNDRDEKLFF	TGTGCCAGCAGTTCCTCATACAACGACAGGGATGAAAAACTGTTTTTT
TRBV29-1	.	TRBJ1-2	TRBD1	CSVEDLGQGVNYGYTF	TGCAGCGTTGAAGATCTCGGGCAGGGGGTAAACTATGGCTACACCTTC
TRBV7-2	.	TRBJ2-1	.	CASSLVGGRPNEQFF	TGTGCCAGCAGCTTAGTAGGAGGCCGGCCCAATGAGCAGTTCTTC
TRBV14	once	TRBJ1-2	.	CASSHPRTGGYTF	TGTGCCAGCAGCCATCCCCGGACGGGAGGCTACACCTTC
TRBV7-9	.	TRBJ1-1	.	CASSPPTGNTEAFF	TGTGCCAGCAGCCCCCCGACAGGGAACACTGAAGCTTTCTTT
TRBV27	.	TRBJ1-5	.	CASRLQAFNQPQHF	TGTGCCAGCAGGTTACAGGCCTTCAATCAGCCCCAGCATTTT
TRBV29-1	.	TRBJ1-3	.	CSVETGSGNTIYF	TGCAGCGTTGAAACGGGTTCAGGAAACACCATATATTTT
TRBV6-5	.	TRBJ2-3	.	CASTEGPLDTQYF	TGTGCCAGCACGGAGGGGCCGTTGGATACGCAGTATTTT
TRBV19	.	TRBJ1-5	.	CASSLAGQPQHF	TGTGCCAGTAGTCTCGCCGGTCAGCCCCAGCATTTT
TRBV27	few	TRBJ2-2	.	CASRTGETGELFF	TGTGCCAGCAGGACCGGGGAGACCGGGGAGCTGTTTTTT
TRBV18	.	TRBJ2-7	TRBD2	CASSPGSGGPIYEQYF	TGTGCCAGCTCACCCGGAAGCGGGGGGCCTATCTACGAGCAGTACTTC
TRBV27	.	TRBJ2-1	TRBD1	CASSPGQGAGNEQFF	TGTGCCAGCAGTCCGGGACAGGGGGCCGGCAATGAGCAGTTCTTC
TRBV28	once	TRBJ1-1	TRBD1	CASSPGTGEVGFF	TGTGCCAGCAGTCCGGGGACAGGCGAAGTGGGTTTCTTT
TRBV18	.	TRBJ2-5	.	CASSRRDREVGETQYF	TGTGCCAGCTCACGCCGTGACAGGGAGGTGGGAGAGACCCAGTACTTC